The entry below describes one T cell receptor (beta chain). Its antigen is currently unknown. The repertoire was sequenced with immunoSEQ multiplex PCR; TCRdb's copy has only in-frame clones and lacks some. The sample includes some 200,000 clones, 92% of them seen just once. The sample is drawn from a study of T cell responses to AZD1222 COVID-19 vaccine. Study observations and caveats: White British people made up most donors, females outnumbered males, and clonal diversity was possibly underestimated.

Trimming took off 5 bases at V and 4 bases at J, with 9 bases between the two ends. The CDR3 contains 13 residues. Germline V CDR1 and CDR2: SGHTA, FQGNSA. The chain combines TRBV7-2 with TRBJ1-5; no firm D call. The sequences come from peripheral blood, collected on day 0 of AZD1222 vaccination. The TCR originated in an adult in good health. The CDR3 bases are TGTGCCAGCAGCCCCCAAGGGAATCAGCCCCAGCATTTT. Protein sequence: CASSPQGNQPQHF.